This T cell receptor (beta chain) was found in a study of cytomegalovirus exposure and HLA in healthy donors. Use of 60 Vbeta and 13 Jbeta primers characterized the PCR. Measured with immunoSEQ multiplex PCR; TCRdb has only the in-frame clones, and not every one. The table shows some 100,000 clones, with about 77% occurring only once. The CDR3 has 11 residues. The V end lost 6 bases, the J end lost 5 bases, and 7 bases lay between the germline ends. Germline V gene sequence: CDR1 MNHNS, CDR2 SASEGT. Notes on this clone: Different DNA sequences within this sample yield the same CDR3.

This chain uses TRBV6-1 with TRBJ2-5, with D possibly being TRBD2 (6 bases). The specimen was PBMCs. This receptor was obtained from a woman between 50 and 59 years old in good health and CMV-seropositive. CDR3 in amino acids: CASRGGETQYF. CDR3 nucleotides: TGTGCCAGCAGAGGAGGGGAGACCCAGTACTTC.